This T cell receptor beta chain was recovered during a study of CD8 T cells in Susac syndrome. CD8+ and CD4+ T cells taken from blood had their TCR beta sequenced. The multiple sclerosis controls comprised treatment-naive patients whose relapsing-remitting disease was stable or active. Negative isolation yielded CD4+ and CD8+ T cells, and FACS enriched TEMRA cells. Per germline, CDR1 SGDLS and CDR2 YYNGEE. Trimming stripped 0 bases from V and 0 bases from J, with 10 bases between. The CDR3 loop spans 15 amino acids. An amount of RNA that ranged from about 0.45 to 1 ug was reverse transcribed with random hexamers. TCRdb reprocessed the immunoSEQ multiplex PCR reads with MiXCR, giving one entry per CDR3 protein. The sample contains some 450,000 distinct CDR3 sequences, more than 70% of which appear only once.

Sequencing was performed on CD8+ T cells from PBMCs. The genes are TRBV9 and TRBJ2-7; no reliable D call. This sequence was found in a human donor with multiple sclerosis. CDR3 bases: TGTGCCAGCAGCGTAGATGGCGGATCCTCCTACGAGCAGTACTTC. It yields the protein CASSVDGGSSYEQYF. The full variable domain, rest sourced from reference TRBV9 and TRBJ2-7, is DSGVTQTPKHLITATGQRVTLRCSPRSGDLSVYWYQQSLDQGLQFLIQYYNGEERAKGNILERFSAQQFPDLHSELNLSSLELGDSALYFCASSVDGGSSYEQYFGPGTRLTVT.